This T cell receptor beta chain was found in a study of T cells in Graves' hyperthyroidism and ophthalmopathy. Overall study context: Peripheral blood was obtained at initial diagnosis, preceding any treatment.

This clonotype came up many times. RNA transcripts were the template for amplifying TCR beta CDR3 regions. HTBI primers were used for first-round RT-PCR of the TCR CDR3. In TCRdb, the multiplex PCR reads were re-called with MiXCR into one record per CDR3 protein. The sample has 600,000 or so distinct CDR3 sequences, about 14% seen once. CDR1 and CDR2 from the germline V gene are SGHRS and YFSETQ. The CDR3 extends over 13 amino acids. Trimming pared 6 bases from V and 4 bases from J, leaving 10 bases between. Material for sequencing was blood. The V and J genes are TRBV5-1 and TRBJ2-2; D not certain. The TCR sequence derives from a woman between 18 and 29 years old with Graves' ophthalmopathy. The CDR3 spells CASTRRGTGELFF. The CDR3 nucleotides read TGCGCCAGCACCCGGCGTGGCACCGGGGAGCTGTTTTTT.